This paragraph reports one T cell receptor (beta chain). What it binds is unknown. The CDR3 extends over 16 amino acids. CDR1 is SGDLS and CDR2 is YYNGEE in the germline V gene. Trimming took 4 bases from V and 0 from J, leaving 13 bases between them. This record comes from a study of OX40 agonist ivuxolimab in advanced cancers. Overall study: Those treated in dose escalation had hepatocellular carcinoma, melanoma, renal cell cancer or head and neck cancer.

Whole-study findings and limits: Among the lowest levels of clonal expansion were found in partial responders at 0.1-3.0 mg/kg. The average count of expanded clones was higher among CD8+ T cells than among CD4+. CD4+ and CD8+ blood T cells expanded clonally by week 6 at 0.1 to 3.0 mg/kg.

Some clones are missing from TCRdb's copy, which holds only in-frame ones; the method was immunoSEQ multiplex PCR. Of about 22,000 clones listed, roughly 84% are singletons. The rearrangement links TRBV9 to TRBJ2-2; D is possibly TRBD2 (6 bases). The sample here was CD4+ or CD8+ T cells sorted from blood, taken in a trial of the OX40 agonist ivuxolimab. The TCR was taken from an adult with an advanced solid tumor such as melanoma, head and neck, liver or kidney cancer. The CDR3 is CASSPPSGANTGELFF. In DNA form, the CDR3 reads TGTGCCAGCAGCCCACCTTCGGGGGCGAACACCGGGGAGCTGTTTTTT.